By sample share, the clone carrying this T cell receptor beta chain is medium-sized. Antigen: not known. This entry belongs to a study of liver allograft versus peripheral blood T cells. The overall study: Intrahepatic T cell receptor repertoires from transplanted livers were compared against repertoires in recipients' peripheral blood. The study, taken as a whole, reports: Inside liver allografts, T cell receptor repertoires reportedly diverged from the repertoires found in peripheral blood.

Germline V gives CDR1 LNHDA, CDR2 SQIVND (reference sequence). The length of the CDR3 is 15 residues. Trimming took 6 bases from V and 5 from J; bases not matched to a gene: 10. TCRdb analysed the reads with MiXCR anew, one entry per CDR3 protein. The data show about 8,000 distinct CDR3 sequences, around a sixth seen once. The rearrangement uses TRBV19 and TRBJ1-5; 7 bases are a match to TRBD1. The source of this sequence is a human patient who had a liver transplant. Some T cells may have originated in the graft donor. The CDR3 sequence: CASSRQTGRDQPQHF. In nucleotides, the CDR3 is TGTGCCAGTAGCCGCCAGACAGGGCGCGATCAGCCCCAGCATTTT.